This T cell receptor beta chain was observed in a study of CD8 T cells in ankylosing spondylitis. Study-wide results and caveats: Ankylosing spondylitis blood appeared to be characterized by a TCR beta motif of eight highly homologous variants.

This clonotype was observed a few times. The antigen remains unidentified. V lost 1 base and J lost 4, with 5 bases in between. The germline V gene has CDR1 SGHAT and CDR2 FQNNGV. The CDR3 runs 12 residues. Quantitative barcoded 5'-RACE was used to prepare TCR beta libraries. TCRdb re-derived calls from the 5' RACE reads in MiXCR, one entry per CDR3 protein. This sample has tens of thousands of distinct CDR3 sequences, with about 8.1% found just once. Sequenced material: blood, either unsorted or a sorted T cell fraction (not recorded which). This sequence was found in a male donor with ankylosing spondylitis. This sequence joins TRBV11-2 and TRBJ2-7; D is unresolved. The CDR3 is CASSLVDYEQYF. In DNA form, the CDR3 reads TGTGCCAGCAGCTTAGTTGATTACGAGCAGTACTTC.